The T cell receptor (beta chain) under discussion was sequenced for a study of blood T cell repertoires in COVID-19. Across the whole study: Recovered status in Cohort 3 required two negative PCRs, clearance, or symptom resolution. COVID-19 samples, acute and convalescent, were from the United States, Italy and Spain.

Per the original methods: Cell counts per sample came from amplifying reference gene primers. Sequenced by immunoSEQ multiplex PCR; TCRdb stores in-frame clones only, minus some. The V and J calls and clone size come from that table; D and trimming were worked out from the DNA. The sample has under 200,000 clones, about 88% seen once; the top ten hold 20% to 25%. Clinical history reported by participants formed the basis on which cohorts were assigned. This CDR3 has 14 residues. From germline, CDR1 is SGHVS and CDR2 FQNEAQ. The V segment lost 1 base and the J segment 6 bases; nucleotides outside the gene matches: 2. This clone was seen a handful of times.

This receptor was obtained from a middle-aged woman in a cohort exposed to, infected with or recovered from COVID-19 (not recorded which). The J gene is TRBJ1-2, the V gene TRBV7-8; 10 nucleotides agree with TRBD1. Source material: PBMCs or T cells enriched from blood (not recorded which). The DNA of the CDR3 is TGTGCCAGCAGCTTAGGTGGGACAGGGGATGGCTACACCTTC. It codes for CASSLGGTGDGYTF.